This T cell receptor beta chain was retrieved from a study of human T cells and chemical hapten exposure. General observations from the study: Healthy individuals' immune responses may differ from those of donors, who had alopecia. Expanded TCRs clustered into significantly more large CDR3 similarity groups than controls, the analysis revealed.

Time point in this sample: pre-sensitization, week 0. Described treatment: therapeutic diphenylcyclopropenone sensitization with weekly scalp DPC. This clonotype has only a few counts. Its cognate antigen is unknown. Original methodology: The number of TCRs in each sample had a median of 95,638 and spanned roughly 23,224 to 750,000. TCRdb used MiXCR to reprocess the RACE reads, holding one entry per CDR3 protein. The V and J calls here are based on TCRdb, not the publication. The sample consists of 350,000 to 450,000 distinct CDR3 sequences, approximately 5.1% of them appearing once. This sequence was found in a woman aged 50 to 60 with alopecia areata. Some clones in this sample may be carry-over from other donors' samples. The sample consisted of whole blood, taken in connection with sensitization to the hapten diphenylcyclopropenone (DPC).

CDR3 region: CASSVGAGYGYTF. CDR3 sequence (DNA): TGTGCCAGCAGCGTAGGGGCCGGCTATGGCTACACCTTC. V is TRBV9 and J is TRBJ1-2; D is ambiguous. Germline V lookup: CDR1 SGDLS, CDR2 YYNGEE. V dropped 0 bases and J dropped 4 bases, with 7 bases sitting between them. This CDR3 spans 13 amino acids.